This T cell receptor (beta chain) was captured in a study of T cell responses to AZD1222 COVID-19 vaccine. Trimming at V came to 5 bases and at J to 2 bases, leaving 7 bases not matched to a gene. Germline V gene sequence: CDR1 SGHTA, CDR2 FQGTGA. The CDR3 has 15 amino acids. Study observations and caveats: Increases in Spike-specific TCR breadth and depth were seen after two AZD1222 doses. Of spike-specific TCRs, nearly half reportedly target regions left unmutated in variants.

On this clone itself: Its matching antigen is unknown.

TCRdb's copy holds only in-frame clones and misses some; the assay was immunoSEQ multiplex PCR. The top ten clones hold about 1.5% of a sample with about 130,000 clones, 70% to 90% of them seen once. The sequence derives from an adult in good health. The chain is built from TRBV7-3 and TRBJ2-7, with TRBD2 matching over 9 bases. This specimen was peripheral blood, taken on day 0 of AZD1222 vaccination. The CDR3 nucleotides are TGTGCCAGCAGCCCCTCTAGCGGGAACCCCTACGAGCAGTACTTC. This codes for CASSPSSGNPYEQYF. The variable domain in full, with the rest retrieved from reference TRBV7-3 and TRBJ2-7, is GAGVSQTPSNKVTEKGKYVELRCDPISGHTALYWYRQSLGQGPEFLIYFQGTGAADDSGLPNDRFFAVRPEGSVSTLKIQRTERGDSAVYLCASSPSSGNPYEQYFGPGTRLTVT.